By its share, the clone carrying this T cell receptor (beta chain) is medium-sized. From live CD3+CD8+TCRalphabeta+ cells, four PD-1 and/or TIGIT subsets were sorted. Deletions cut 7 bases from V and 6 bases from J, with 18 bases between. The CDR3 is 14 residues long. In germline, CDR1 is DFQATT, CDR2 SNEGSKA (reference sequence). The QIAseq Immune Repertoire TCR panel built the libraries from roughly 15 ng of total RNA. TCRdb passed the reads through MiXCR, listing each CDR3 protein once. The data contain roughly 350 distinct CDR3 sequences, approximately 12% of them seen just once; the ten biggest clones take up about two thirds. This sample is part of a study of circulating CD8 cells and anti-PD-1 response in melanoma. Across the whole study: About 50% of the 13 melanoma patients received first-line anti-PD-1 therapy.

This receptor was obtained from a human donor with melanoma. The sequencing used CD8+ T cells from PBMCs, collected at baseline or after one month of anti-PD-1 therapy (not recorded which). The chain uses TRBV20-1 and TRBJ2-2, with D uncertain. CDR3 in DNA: TGCAGTGTCGCACTCCCGGACGGGCCCGGGGAGCTGTTTTTT. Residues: CSVALPDGPGELFF.